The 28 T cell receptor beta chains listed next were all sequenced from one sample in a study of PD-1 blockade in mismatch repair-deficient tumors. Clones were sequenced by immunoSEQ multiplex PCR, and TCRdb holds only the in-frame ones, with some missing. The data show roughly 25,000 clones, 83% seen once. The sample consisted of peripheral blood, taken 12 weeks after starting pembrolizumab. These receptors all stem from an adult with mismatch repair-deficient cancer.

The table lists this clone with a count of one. For the CDR3, the DNA is TGTGCCAGTAGTATCGTACAAGACAATGAGCAGTTCTTC. Its translation: CASSIVQDNEQFF. The chain combines TRBV19 with TRBJ2-1; no reliable D call. Germline values: CDR1 LNHDA, CDR2 SQIVND (reference sequence). V was trimmed by 3 bases and J by 5 bases, leaving 8 bases between them. The CDR3 totals 13 residues.

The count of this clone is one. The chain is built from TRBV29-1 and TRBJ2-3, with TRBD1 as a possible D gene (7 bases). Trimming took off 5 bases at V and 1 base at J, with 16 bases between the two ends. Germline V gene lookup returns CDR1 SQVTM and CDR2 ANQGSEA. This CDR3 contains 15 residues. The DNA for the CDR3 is TGCAGCGTTTCACCTCAGGGGGGAGGCACAGATACGCAGTATTTT. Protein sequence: CSVSPQGGGTDTQYF.

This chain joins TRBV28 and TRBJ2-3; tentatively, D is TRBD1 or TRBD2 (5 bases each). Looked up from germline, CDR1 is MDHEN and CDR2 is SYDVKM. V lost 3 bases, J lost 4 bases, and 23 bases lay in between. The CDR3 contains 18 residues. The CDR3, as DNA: TGTGCCAGCAGTTTCCTAGGTCCGAGGGGCTTGGTTGCAGATACGCAGTATTTT. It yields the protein CASSFLGPRGLVADTQYF.

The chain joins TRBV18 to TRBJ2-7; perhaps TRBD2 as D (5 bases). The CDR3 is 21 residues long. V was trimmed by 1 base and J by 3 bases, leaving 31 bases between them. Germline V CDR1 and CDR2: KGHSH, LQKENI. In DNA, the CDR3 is TGTGCCAGCTCACCACTGAATCCGAGGAGCCCTAGCCTAAACCCCCTCTACGAGCAGTACTTC. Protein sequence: CASSPLNPRSPSLNPLYEQYF.

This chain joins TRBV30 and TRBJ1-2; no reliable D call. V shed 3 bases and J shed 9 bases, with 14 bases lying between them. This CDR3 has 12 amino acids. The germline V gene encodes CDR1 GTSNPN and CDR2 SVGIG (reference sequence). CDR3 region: CAWRGLLSSYTF. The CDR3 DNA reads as TGTGCCTGGAGAGGGCTTCTGTCAAGCTACACCTTC.

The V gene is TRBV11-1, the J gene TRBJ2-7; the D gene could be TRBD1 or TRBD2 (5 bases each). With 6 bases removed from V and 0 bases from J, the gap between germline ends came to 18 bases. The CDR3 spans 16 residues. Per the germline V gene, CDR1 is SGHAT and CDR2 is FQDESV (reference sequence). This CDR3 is CASSPSQGPFSYEQYF. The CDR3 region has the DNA TGTGCCAGCAGTCCCTCGCAGGGACCCTTCTCCTACGAGCAGTACTTC.

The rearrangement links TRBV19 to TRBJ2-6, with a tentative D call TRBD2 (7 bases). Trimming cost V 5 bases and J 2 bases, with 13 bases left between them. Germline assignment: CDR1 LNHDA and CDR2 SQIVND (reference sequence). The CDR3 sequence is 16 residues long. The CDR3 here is CASSPPGGAGANVLTF. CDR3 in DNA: TGTGCCAGTAGTCCCCCGGGGGGCGCTGGGGCCAACGTCCTGACTTTC. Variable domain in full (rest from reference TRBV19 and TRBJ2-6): DGGITQSPKYLFRKEGQNVTLSCEQNLNHDAMYWYRQDPGQGLRLIYYSQIVNDFQKGDIAEGYSVSREKKESFPLTVTSAQKNPTAFYLCASSPPGGAGANVLTFGAGSRLTVL.

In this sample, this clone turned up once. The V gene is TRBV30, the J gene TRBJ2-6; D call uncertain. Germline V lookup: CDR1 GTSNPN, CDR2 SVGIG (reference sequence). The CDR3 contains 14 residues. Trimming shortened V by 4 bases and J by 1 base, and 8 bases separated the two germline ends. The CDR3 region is CAWIRKSGANVLTF. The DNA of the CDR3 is TGTGCCTGGATCCGTAAGTCTGGGGCCAACGTCCTGACTTTC.

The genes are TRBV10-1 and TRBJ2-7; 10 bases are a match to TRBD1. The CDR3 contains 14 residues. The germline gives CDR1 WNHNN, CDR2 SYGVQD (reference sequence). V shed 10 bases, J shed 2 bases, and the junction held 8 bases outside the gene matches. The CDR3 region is CATSSGQGPYEQYF. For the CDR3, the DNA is TGCGCCACCTCCTCGGGACAGGGGCCCTACGAGCAGTACTTC.

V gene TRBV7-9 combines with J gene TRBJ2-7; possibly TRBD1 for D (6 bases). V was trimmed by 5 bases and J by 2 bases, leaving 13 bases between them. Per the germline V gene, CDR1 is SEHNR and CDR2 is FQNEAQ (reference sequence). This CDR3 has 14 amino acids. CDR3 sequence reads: CASSTFDRTYEQYF. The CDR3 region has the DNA TGTGCCAGCAGCACGTTTGACAGGACCTACGAGCAGTACTTC.

In nucleotides, the CDR3 is TGTGCCAGCAGGCCCTTGGTAGCGGGAGATTACGAGCAGTACTTC. Amino acids: CASRPLVAGDYEQYF. The chain has TRBV6-6 and TRBJ2-7; 9 positions agree with TRBD2. V shed 6 bases and J 4 bases; nucleotides not matched to a gene: 10. This CDR3 is 15 amino acids long. CDR1 and CDR2 (germline): MNHNY, SVGAGI (reference sequence).

The CDR3, as DNA: TGTGCCAGCAGTGAGGGACTAGCGGGAGGATCGGATACGCAGTATTTT. It translates to CASSEGLAGGSDTQYF. The J gene is TRBJ2-3, the V gene TRBV6-4, with 15 bases that match TRBD2. V shed 3 bases, J shed 6 bases, and the junction held 4 bases outside the gene matches. CDR1 is MRHNA, CDR2 SNTAGT, per germline. CDR3 length: 16 residues.

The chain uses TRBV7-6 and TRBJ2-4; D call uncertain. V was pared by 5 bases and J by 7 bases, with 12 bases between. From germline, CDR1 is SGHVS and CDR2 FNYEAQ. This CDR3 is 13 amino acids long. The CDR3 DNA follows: TGTGCCAGCAGCAAACGGGTTTCCAACATTCAGTACTTC. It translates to CASSKRVSNIQYF.

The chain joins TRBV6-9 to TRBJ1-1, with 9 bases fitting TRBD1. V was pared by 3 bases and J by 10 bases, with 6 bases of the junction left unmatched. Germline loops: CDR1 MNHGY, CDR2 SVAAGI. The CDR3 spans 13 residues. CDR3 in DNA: TGTGCCAGCAGTTACTCCCCGGACAGGGGAGCTTTCTTT. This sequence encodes CASSYSPDRGAFF.

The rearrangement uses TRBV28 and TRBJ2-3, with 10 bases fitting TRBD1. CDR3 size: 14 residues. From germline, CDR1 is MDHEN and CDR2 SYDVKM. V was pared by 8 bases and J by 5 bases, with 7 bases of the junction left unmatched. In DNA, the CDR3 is TGTGCCAGCTTAGAGGGGACAGGGGTAGATACGCAGTATTTT. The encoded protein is CASLEGTGVDTQYF.

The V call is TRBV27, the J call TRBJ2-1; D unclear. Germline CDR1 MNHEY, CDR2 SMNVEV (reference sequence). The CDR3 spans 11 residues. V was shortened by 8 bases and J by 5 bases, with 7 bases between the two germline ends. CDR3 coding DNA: TGTGCCAGCGGTCCCGACAATGAGCAGTTCTTC. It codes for CASGPDNEQFF.

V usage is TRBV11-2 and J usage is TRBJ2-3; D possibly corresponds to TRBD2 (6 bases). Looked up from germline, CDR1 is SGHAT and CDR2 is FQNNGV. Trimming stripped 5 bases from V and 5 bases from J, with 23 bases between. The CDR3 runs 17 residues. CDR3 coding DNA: TGTGCCAGCAGCCGCGAGAGCGGGCGGGGCCGAAGAGATACGCAGTATTTT. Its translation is CASSRESGRGRRDTQYF.

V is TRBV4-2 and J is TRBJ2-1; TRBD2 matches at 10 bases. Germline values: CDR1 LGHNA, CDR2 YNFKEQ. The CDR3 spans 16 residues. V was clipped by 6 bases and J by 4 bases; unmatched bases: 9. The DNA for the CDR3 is TGTGCCAGCAGTCCCGGGACTAGCGTGGAGTACAATGAGCAGTTCTTC. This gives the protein CASSPGTSVEYNEQFF.

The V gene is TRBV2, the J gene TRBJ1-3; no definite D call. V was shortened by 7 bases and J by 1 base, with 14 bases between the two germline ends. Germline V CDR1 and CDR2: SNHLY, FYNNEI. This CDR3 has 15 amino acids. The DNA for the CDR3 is TGTGCCAGCACCAAGGCCCAAGGGTCTGGAAACACCATATATTTT. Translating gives CASTKAQGSGNTIYF. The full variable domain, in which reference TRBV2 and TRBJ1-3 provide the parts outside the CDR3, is EPEVTQTPSHQVTQMGQEVILRCVPISNHLYFYWYRQILGQKVEFLVSFYNNEISEKSEIFDDQFSVERPDGSNFTLKIRSTKLEDSAMYFCASTKAQGSGNTIYFGEGSWLTVV.

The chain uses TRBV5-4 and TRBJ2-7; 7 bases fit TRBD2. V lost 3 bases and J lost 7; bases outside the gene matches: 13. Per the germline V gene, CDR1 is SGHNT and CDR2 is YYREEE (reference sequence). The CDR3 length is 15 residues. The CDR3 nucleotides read TGTGCCAGCAGCTCGGAGCGGGGACGGGGGGATGAGCAGTACTTC. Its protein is CASSSERGRGDEQYF.

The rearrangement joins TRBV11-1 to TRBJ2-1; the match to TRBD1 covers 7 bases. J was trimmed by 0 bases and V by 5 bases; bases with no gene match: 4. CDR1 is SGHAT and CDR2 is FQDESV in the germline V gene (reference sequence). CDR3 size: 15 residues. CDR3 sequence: CASSLGQSSYNEQFF. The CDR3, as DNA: TGTGCCAGCAGCCTGGGACAGAGCTCCTACAATGAGCAGTTCTTC.

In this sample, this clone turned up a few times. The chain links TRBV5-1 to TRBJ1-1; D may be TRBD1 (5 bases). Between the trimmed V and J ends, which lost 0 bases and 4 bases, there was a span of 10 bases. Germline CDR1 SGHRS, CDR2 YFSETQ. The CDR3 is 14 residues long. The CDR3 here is CASSLATGGTEAFF. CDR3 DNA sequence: TGCGCCAGCAGCTTGGCTACTGGGGGCACTGAAGCTTTCTTT.

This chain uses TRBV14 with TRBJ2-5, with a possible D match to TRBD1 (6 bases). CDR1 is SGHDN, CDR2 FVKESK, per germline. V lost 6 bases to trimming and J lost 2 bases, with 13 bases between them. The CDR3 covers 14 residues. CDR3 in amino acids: CASRSTGSQETQYF. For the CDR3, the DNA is TGTGCCAGCAGATCTACAGGGAGTCAAGAGACCCAGTACTTC.

The CDR3 DNA reads TGTGCCAGCAGCCCCGAGGGGTTCTACGAGCAGTACTTC. It specifies CASSPEGFYEQYF. The chain joins TRBV11-2 to TRBJ2-7; perhaps D is TRBD1 or TRBD2 (5 bases each). The V end was cut by 5 bases, the J end by 3 bases, with 11 bases between. Germline V gene sequence: CDR1 SGHAT, CDR2 FQNNGV. The CDR3 is made up of 13 amino acids. Combining the CDR3 with reference TRBV11-2 and TRBJ2-7 gives the whole variable domain EAGVAQSPRYKIIEKRQSVAFWCNPISGHATLYWYQQILGQGPKLLIQFQNNGVVDDSQLPKDRFSAERLKGVDSTLKIQPAKLEDSAVYLCASSPEGFYEQYFGPGTRLTVT.

The CDR3 is CASSPVAAFPYEQYF. DNA of the CDR3: TGTGCCAGCAGCCCCGTTGCCGCTTTCCCCTACGAGCAGTACTTC. The chain recombines TRBV7-9 with TRBJ2-7; D remains ambiguous. V was cut by 5 bases and J by 2 bases, with 16 bases left in between. This CDR3 comprises 15 residues. The germline gives CDR1 SEHNR, CDR2 FQNEAQ (reference sequence).

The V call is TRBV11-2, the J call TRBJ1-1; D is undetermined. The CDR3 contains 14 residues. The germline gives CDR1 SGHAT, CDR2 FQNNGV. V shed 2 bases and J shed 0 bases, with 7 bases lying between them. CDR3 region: CASSLRVMNTEAFF. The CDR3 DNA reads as TGTGCCAGCAGCTTAAGGGTCATGAACACTGAAGCTTTCTTT.

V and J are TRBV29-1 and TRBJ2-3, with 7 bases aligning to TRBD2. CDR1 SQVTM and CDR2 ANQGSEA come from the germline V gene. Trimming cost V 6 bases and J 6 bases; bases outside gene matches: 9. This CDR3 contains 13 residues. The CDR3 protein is CSVRGAGPDTQYF. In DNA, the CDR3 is TGCAGCGTGCGTGGAGCGGGACCCGATACGCAGTATTTT.

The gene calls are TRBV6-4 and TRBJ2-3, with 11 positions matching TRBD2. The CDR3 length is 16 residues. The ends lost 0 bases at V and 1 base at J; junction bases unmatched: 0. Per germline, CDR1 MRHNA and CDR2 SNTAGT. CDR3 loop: CASSDSLAGGTDTQYF. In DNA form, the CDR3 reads TGTGCCAGCAGTGACTCACTAGCGGGAGGCACAGATACGCAGTATTTT.